The T cell receptor beta chain described here comes from a study of beta chain features in type 1 diabetes. A note on this clone: Its antigen is undetermined.

Investigators reverse transcribed all isolated RNA, so they sequenced expressed TCRB transcripts. The table came from immunoSEQ multiplex PCR; TCRdb's copy has only in-frame clones and leaves some out. In the table there are around 180,000 clones, about 7.8% of which are singletons. Between the trimmed V and J ends, which lost 5 bases and 6 bases, there was a span of 8 bases. CDR1 is SGHVS and CDR2 is FQNEAQ in the germline V gene. The CDR3 sequence is 11 residues long. Regarding the study as a whole: Across all four CD4+ subsets, people with type 1 diabetes showed modestly shorter TCRB CDR3s.

The rearrangement joins TRBV7-8 to TRBJ2-7; D not resolved. The material sequenced was central memory CD4+ T cells from blood. This sequence was found in a woman aged 40 to 49 with type 1 diabetes. CDR3 coding DNA: TGTGCCAGCAGCGACTTCGCCGAGCAGTACTTC. It codes for CASSDFAEQYF.